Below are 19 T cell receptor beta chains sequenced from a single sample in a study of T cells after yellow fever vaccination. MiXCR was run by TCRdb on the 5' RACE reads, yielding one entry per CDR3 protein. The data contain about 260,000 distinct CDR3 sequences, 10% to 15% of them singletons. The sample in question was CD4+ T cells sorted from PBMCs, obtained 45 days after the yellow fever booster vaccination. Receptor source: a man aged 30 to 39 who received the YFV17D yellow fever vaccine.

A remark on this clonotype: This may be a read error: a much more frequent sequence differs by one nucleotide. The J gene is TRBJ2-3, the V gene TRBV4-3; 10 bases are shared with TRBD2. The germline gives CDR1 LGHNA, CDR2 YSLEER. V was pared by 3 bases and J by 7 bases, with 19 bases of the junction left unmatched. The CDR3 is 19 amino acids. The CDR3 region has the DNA TGCGCCAGCAGCCACCGGGGACTAGCGAACTTGGGGCCGGAAAATACGCAGTATTTT. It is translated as CASSHRGLANLGPENTQYF.

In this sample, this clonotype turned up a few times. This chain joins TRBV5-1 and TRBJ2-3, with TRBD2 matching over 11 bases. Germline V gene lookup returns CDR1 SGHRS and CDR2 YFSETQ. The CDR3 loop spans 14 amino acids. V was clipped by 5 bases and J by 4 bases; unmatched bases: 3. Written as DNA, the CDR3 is TGCGCCAGCAGACGACTAGCGGGATCAGATACGCAGTATTTT. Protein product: CASRRLAGSDTQYF.

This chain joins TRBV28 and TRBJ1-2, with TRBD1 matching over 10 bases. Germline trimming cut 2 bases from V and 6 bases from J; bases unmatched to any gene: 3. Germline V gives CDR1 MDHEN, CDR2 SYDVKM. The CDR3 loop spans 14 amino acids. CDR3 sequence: CASSLRTGGDGYTF. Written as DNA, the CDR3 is TGTGCCAGCAGTTTAAGGACAGGGGGTGATGGCTACACCTTC.

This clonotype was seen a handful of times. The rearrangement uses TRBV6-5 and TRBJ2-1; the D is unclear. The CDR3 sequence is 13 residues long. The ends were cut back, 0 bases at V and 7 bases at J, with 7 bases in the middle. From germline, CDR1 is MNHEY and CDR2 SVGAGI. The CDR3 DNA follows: TGTGCCAGCAGTTACTCCCGGGCGAATGAGCAGTTCTTC. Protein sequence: CASSYSRANEQFF.

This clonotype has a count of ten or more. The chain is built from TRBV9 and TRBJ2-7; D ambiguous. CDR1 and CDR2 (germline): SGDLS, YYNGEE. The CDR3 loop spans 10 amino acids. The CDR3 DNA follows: TGTCCCGCGCTTTGCTACGAGCAGTACTTC. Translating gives CPALCYEQYF.

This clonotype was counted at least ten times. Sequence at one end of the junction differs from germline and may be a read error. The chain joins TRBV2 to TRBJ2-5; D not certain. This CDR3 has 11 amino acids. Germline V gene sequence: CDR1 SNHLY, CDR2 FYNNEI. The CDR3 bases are TGCGCCAGCAGCGAAGAAGAGACCCAGTACTTC. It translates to CASSEEETQYF.

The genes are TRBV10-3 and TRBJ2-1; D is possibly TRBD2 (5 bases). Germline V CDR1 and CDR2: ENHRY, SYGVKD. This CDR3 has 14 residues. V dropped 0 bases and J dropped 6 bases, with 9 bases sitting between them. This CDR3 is CAISESLAINEQFF. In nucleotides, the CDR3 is TGTGCCATCAGTGAGTCGCTAGCTATCAATGAGCAGTTCTTC.

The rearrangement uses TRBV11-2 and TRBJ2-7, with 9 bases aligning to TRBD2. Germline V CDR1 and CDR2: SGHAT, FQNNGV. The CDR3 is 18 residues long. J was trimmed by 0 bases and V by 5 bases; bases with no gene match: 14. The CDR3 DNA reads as TGTGCCAGCAGCCCCCTAGGTCGCAAGCGGGGGGCCTCCTACGAGCAGTACTTC. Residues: CASSPLGRKRGASYEQYF. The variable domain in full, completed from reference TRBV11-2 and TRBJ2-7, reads EAGVAQSPRYKIIEKRQSVAFWCNPISGHATLYWYQQILGQGPKLLIQFQNNGVVDDSQLPKDRFSAERLKGVDSTLKIQPAKLEDSAVYLCASSPLGRKRGASYEQYFGPGTRLTVT.

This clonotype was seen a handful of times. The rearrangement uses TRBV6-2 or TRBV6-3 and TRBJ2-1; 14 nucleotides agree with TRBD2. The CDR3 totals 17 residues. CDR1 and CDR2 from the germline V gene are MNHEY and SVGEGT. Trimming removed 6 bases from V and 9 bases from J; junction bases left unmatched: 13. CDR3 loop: CASRRTSGRSISVEQFF. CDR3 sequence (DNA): TGTGCCAGCAGGAGGACTAGCGGGAGGAGTATTTCAGTTGAGCAGTTCTTC.

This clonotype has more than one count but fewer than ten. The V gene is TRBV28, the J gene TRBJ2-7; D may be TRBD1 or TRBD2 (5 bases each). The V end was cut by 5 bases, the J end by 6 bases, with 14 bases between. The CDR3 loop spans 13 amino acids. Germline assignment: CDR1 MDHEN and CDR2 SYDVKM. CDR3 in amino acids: CASSPWRGVEQYF. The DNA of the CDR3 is TGTGCCAGCAGTCCGTGGAGAGGGGTCGAGCAGTACTTC.

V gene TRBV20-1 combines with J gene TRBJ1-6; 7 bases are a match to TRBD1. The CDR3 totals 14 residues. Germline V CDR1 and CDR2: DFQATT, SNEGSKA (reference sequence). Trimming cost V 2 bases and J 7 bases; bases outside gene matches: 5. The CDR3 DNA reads TGCAGTGCTAGAAAAACGGGACAGAATTCACCCCTCCACTTT. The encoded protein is CSARKTGQNSPLHF.

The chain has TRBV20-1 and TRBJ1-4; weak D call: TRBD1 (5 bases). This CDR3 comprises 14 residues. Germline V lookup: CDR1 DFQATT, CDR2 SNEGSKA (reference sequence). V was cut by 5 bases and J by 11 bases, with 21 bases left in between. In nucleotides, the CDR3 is TGCAGTGCTGGCAAACAGGAAGCGGGGGGGAAACTGTTTTTT. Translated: CSAGKQEAGGKLFF.

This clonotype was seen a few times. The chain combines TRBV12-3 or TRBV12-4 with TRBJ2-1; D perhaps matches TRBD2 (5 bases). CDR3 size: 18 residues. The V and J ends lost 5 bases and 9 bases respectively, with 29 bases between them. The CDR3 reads CASSTLPPGFSPKAEQFF. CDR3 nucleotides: TGTGCCAGCAGTACCCTCCCCCCGGGATTCTCTCCCAAGGCTGAGCAGTTCTTC.

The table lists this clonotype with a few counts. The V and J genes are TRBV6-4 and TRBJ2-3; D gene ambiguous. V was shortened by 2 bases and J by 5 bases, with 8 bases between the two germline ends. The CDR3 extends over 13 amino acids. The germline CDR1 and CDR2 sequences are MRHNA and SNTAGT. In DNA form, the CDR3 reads TGTGCCAGCAGTGACGGCTTCGGAGATACGCAGTATTTT. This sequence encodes CASSDGFGDTQYF.

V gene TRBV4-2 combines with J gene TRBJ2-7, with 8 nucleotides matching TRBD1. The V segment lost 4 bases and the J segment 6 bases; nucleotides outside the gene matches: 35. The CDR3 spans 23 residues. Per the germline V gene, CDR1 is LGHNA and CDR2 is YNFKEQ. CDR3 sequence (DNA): TGTGCCAGCAGCCCGTCGGGACGATTTGGGAATAACAGGGGACAGGATAAGTTGGGCGAGCAGTACTTC. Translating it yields CASSPSGRFGNNRGQDKLGEQYF.

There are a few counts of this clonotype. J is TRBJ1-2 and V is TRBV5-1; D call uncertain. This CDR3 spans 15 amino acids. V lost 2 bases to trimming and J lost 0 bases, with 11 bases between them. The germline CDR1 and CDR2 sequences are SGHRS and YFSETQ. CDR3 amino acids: CASSFLGSTNYGYTF. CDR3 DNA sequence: TGCGCCAGCAGCTTCTTGGGAAGTACTAACTATGGCTACACCTTC.

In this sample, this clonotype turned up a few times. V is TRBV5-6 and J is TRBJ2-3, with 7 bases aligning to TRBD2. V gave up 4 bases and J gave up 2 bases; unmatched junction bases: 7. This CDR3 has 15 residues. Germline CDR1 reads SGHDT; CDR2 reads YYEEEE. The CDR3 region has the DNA TGTGCCAGCAGCACCGAGCGGGGCAACACAGATACGCAGTATTTT. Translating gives CASSTERGNTDTQYF.

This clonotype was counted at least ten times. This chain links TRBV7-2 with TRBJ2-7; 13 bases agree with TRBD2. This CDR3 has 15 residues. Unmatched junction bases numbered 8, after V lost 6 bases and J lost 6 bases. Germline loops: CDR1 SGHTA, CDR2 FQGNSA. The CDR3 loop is CASRPTSGRLPEQYF. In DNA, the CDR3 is TGTGCCAGCAGACCGACTAGCGGGAGGCTCCCCGAGCAGTACTTC.

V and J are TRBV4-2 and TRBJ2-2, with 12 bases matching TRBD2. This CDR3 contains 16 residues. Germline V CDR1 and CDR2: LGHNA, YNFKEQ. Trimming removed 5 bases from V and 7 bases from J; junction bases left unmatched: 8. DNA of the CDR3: TGTGCCAGCAGCAGGGGAGGACTAGCGGGAATCGGGGAGCTGTTTTTT. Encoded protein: CASSRGGLAGIGELFF.